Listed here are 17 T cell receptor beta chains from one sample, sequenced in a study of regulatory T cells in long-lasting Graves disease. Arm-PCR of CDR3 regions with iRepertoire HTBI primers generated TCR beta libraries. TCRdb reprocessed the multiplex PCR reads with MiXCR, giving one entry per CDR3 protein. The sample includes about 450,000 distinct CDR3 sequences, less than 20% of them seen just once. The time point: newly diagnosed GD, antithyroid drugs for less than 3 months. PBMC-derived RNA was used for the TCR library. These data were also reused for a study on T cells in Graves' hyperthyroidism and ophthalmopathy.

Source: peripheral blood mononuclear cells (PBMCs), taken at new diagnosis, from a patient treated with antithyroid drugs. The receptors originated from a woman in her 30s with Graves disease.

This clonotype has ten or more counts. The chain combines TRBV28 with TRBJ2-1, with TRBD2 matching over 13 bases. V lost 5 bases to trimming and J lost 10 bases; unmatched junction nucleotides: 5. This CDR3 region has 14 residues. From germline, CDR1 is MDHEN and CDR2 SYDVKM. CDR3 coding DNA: TGTGCCAGCAGTGCCCCACTAGCGGGAGGGGAGCAGTTCTTC. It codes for CASSAPLAGGEQFF.

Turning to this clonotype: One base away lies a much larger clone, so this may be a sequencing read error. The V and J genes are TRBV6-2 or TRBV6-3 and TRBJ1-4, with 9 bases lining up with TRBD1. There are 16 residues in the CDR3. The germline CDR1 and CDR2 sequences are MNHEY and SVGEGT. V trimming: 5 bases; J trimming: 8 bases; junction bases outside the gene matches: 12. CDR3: CASSERDREVDEKLFF. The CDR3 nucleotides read TGTGCCAGCAGTGAGCGGGACAGGGAGGTAGACGAAAAACTGTTTTTT.

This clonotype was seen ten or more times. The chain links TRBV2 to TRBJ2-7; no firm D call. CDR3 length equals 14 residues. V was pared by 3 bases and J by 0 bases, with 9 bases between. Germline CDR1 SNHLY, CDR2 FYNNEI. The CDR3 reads CASSDRTASYEQYF. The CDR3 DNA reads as TGTGCCAGCAGTGATCGGACGGCCTCCTACGAGCAGTACTTC.

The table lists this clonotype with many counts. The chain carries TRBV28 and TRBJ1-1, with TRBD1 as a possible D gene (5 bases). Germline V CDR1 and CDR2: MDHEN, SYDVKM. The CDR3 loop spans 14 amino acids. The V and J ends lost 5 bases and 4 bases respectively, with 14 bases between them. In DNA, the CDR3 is TGTGCCAGCAGTCCACGACAGAGGATCACTGAAGCTTTCTTT. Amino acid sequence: CASSPRQRITEAFF.

In DNA, the CDR3 is TGTGCCCTGGAGGGGTCAAGCGAGCAGTACTTC. This gives the protein CALEGSSEQYF. This chain connects TRBV30 to TRBJ2-7; D is perhaps TRBD2 (6 bases). Germline values: CDR1 GTSNPN, CDR2 SVGIG (reference sequence). The CDR3 sequence is 11 residues long. Trimming stripped 8 bases from V and 6 bases from J, with 14 bases between.

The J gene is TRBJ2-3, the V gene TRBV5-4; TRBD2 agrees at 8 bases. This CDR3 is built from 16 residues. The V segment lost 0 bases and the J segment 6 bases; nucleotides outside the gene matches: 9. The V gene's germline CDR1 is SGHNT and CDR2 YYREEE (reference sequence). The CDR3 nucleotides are TGTGCCAGCAGCTTGGTTAGCGGGATGGATACGGATACGCAGTATTTT. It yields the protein CASSLVSGMDTDTQYF.

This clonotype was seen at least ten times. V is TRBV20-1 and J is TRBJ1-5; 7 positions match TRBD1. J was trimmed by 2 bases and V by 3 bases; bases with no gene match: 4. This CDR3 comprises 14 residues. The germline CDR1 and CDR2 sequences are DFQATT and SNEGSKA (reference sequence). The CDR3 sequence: CSARTGFGNQPQHF. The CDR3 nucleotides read TGCAGTGCTAGGACAGGGTTTGGCAATCAGCCCCAGCATTTT.

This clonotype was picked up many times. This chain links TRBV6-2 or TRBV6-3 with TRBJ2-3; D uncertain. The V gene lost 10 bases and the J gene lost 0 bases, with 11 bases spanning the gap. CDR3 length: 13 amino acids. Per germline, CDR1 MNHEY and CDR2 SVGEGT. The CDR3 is CAIRKTSTDTQYF. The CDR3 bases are TGTGCCATCCGTAAGACTAGCACAGATACGCAGTATTTT.

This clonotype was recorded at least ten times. CDR3 amino acids: CASSESRSGSTDTQYF. In DNA, the CDR3 is TGTGCCAGCAGTGAATCTCGTAGCGGGAGCACAGATACGCAGTATTTT. The chain employs TRBV2 and TRBJ2-3; TRBD2 matches at 7 bases. With 2 bases clipped from V and 0 bases from J, the junction kept 5 bases outside the gene matches. The CDR3 consists of 16 residues. CDR1 SNHLY and CDR2 FYNNEI come from the germline V gene.

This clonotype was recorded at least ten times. CDR3 in DNA: TGTGCCAGCAGTTTGACGACATTCTCAGATACGCAGTATTTT. It codes for CASSLTTFSDTQYF. The gene calls are TRBV27 and TRBJ2-3; D is ambiguous. Germline V CDR1 and CDR2: MNHEY, SMNVEV (reference sequence). V lost 3 bases and J lost 4, with 11 bases in between. The CDR3 runs 14 residues.

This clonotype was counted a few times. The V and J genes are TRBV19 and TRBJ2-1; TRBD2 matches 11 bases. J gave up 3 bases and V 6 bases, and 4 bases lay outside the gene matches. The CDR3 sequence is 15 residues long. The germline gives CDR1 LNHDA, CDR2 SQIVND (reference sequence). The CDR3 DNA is TGTGCCAGTAGGGCCGGGACTAGCGGCTACAATGAGCAGTTCTTC. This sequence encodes CASRAGTSGYNEQFF.

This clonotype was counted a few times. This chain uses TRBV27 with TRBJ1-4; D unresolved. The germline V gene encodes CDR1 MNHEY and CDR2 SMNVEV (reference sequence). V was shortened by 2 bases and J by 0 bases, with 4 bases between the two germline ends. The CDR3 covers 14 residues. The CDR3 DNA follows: TGTGCCAGCAGTTTAGCGGCAACTAATGAAAAACTGTTTTTT. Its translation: CASSLAATNEKLFF.

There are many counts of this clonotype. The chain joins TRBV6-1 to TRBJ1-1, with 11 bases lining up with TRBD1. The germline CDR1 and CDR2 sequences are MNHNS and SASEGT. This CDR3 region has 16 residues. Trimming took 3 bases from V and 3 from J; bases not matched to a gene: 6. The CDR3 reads CASSDWTGGWDTEAFF. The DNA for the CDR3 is TGTGCCAGCAGTGATTGGACAGGGGGCTGGGACACTGAAGCTTTCTTT.

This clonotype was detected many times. The CDR3 loop is CASSRGLAVNEQFF. Written as DNA, the CDR3 is TGTGCCAGCAGCCGGGGACTAGCGGTCAATGAGCAGTTCTTC. The chain recombines TRBV7-2 with TRBJ2-1; 11 nucleotides agree with TRBD2. Germline CDR1 SGHTA, CDR2 FQGNSA. J gave up 6 bases and V 5 bases, and 3 bases lay outside the gene matches. The CDR3 has 14 amino acids.

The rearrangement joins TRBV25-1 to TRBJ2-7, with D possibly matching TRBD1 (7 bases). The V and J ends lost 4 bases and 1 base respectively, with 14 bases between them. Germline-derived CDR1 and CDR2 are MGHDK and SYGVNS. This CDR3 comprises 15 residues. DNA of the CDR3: TGTGCCAGCAGTGTCTGGGCAGGGGGGTCCTACGAGCAGTACTTC. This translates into CASSVWAGGSYEQYF.

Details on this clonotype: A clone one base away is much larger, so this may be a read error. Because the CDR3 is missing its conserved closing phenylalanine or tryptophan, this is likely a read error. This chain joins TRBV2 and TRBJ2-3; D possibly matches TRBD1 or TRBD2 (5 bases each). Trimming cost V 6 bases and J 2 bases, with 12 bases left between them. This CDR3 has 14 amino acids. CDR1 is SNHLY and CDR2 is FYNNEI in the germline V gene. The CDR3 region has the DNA TGTGCCAGCAGCAGGGACCGCAACACAGATACGCAGTATCTT. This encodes CASSRDRNTDTQYL.

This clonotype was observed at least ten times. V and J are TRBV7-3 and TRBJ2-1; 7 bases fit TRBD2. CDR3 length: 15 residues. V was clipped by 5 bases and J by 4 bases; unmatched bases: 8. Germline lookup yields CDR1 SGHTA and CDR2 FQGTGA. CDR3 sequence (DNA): TGTGCCAGCAGCGTTTCTAGCGGAAATTACAATGAGCAGTTCTTC. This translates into CASSVSSGNYNEQFF. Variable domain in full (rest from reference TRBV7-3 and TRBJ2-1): GAGVSQTPSNKVTEKGKYVELRCDPISGHTALYWYRQSLGQGPEFLIYFQGTGAADDSGLPNDRFFAVRPEGSVSTLKIQRTERGDSAVYLCASSVSSGNYNEQFFGPGTRLTVL.